The source of this TCR beta chain is a study of CD8 T cells in Susac syndrome. V was pared by 2 bases and J by 4 bases, with 15 bases between. This CDR3 has 15 residues. Per the germline V gene, CDR1 is SGHRS and CDR2 is YFSETQ. The authors sequenced TCR beta from blood CD8+ and CD4+ T cells. Reverse transcription used roughly 0.45 to 1 ug RNA and random hexamers. By means of immunoSEQ multiplex PCR, TCR beta CDR3 spanning 54 Vbeta and 13 Jbeta underwent amplification. TCRdb reprocessed the immunoSEQ multiplex PCR reads via MiXCR and lists one record per CDR3 protein. The sample shows 120,000 to 150,000 distinct CDR3 sequences, 85% to 95% of them seen only once.

Input material: CD4+ T cells from PBMCs. The TCR originated in a human donor with multiple sclerosis. This sequence joins TRBV5-1 and TRBJ1-1; D is unclear. Here the CDR3 DNA reads TGCGCCAGCAGCTTACGGCCGGGTTCGGGCACTGAAGCTTTCTTT. Encoded protein: CASSLRPGSGTEAFF. Filled out from reference TRBV5-1 and TRBJ1-1, the complete variable domain reads KAGVTQTPRYLIKTRGQQVTLSCSPISGHRSVSWYQQTPGQGLQFLFEYFSETQRNKGNFPGRFSGRQFSNSRSEMNVSTLELGDSALYLCASSLRPGSGTEAFFGQGTRLTVV.